Here is one T cell receptor beta chain with its context. In the authors' workflow: Reference gene primer amplification gave estimated nucleated cell counts. TCRdb's copy holds only in-frame clones and misses some; the assay was immunoSEQ multiplex PCR. From that table come the V and J calls and clone size; the DNA was used to work out D and trimming. The data show about 160,000 clones, over 75% seen once. The CDR3 runs to 13 residues. Germline assignment: CDR1 MNHEY and CDR2 SMNVEV (reference sequence). V gave up 7 bases and J gave up 6 bases; unmatched junction bases: 8. This entry belongs to a study of blood T cell repertoires in COVID-19. Overall study context: Sample material is recorded as cDNA or gDNA derived from T cells, B-cell-depleted T cells, or PBMCs.

This TCR derives from a man between 60 and 70 years old with active or convalescent COVID-19. Sequencing was performed on peripheral blood. This sequence joins TRBV27 and TRBJ2-7, with TRBD2 matching over 8 bases. CDR3 DNA sequence: TGTGCCAGCACCCCGGGAGGGGCCCGCGAGCAGTACTTC. It specifies CASTPGGAREQYF.